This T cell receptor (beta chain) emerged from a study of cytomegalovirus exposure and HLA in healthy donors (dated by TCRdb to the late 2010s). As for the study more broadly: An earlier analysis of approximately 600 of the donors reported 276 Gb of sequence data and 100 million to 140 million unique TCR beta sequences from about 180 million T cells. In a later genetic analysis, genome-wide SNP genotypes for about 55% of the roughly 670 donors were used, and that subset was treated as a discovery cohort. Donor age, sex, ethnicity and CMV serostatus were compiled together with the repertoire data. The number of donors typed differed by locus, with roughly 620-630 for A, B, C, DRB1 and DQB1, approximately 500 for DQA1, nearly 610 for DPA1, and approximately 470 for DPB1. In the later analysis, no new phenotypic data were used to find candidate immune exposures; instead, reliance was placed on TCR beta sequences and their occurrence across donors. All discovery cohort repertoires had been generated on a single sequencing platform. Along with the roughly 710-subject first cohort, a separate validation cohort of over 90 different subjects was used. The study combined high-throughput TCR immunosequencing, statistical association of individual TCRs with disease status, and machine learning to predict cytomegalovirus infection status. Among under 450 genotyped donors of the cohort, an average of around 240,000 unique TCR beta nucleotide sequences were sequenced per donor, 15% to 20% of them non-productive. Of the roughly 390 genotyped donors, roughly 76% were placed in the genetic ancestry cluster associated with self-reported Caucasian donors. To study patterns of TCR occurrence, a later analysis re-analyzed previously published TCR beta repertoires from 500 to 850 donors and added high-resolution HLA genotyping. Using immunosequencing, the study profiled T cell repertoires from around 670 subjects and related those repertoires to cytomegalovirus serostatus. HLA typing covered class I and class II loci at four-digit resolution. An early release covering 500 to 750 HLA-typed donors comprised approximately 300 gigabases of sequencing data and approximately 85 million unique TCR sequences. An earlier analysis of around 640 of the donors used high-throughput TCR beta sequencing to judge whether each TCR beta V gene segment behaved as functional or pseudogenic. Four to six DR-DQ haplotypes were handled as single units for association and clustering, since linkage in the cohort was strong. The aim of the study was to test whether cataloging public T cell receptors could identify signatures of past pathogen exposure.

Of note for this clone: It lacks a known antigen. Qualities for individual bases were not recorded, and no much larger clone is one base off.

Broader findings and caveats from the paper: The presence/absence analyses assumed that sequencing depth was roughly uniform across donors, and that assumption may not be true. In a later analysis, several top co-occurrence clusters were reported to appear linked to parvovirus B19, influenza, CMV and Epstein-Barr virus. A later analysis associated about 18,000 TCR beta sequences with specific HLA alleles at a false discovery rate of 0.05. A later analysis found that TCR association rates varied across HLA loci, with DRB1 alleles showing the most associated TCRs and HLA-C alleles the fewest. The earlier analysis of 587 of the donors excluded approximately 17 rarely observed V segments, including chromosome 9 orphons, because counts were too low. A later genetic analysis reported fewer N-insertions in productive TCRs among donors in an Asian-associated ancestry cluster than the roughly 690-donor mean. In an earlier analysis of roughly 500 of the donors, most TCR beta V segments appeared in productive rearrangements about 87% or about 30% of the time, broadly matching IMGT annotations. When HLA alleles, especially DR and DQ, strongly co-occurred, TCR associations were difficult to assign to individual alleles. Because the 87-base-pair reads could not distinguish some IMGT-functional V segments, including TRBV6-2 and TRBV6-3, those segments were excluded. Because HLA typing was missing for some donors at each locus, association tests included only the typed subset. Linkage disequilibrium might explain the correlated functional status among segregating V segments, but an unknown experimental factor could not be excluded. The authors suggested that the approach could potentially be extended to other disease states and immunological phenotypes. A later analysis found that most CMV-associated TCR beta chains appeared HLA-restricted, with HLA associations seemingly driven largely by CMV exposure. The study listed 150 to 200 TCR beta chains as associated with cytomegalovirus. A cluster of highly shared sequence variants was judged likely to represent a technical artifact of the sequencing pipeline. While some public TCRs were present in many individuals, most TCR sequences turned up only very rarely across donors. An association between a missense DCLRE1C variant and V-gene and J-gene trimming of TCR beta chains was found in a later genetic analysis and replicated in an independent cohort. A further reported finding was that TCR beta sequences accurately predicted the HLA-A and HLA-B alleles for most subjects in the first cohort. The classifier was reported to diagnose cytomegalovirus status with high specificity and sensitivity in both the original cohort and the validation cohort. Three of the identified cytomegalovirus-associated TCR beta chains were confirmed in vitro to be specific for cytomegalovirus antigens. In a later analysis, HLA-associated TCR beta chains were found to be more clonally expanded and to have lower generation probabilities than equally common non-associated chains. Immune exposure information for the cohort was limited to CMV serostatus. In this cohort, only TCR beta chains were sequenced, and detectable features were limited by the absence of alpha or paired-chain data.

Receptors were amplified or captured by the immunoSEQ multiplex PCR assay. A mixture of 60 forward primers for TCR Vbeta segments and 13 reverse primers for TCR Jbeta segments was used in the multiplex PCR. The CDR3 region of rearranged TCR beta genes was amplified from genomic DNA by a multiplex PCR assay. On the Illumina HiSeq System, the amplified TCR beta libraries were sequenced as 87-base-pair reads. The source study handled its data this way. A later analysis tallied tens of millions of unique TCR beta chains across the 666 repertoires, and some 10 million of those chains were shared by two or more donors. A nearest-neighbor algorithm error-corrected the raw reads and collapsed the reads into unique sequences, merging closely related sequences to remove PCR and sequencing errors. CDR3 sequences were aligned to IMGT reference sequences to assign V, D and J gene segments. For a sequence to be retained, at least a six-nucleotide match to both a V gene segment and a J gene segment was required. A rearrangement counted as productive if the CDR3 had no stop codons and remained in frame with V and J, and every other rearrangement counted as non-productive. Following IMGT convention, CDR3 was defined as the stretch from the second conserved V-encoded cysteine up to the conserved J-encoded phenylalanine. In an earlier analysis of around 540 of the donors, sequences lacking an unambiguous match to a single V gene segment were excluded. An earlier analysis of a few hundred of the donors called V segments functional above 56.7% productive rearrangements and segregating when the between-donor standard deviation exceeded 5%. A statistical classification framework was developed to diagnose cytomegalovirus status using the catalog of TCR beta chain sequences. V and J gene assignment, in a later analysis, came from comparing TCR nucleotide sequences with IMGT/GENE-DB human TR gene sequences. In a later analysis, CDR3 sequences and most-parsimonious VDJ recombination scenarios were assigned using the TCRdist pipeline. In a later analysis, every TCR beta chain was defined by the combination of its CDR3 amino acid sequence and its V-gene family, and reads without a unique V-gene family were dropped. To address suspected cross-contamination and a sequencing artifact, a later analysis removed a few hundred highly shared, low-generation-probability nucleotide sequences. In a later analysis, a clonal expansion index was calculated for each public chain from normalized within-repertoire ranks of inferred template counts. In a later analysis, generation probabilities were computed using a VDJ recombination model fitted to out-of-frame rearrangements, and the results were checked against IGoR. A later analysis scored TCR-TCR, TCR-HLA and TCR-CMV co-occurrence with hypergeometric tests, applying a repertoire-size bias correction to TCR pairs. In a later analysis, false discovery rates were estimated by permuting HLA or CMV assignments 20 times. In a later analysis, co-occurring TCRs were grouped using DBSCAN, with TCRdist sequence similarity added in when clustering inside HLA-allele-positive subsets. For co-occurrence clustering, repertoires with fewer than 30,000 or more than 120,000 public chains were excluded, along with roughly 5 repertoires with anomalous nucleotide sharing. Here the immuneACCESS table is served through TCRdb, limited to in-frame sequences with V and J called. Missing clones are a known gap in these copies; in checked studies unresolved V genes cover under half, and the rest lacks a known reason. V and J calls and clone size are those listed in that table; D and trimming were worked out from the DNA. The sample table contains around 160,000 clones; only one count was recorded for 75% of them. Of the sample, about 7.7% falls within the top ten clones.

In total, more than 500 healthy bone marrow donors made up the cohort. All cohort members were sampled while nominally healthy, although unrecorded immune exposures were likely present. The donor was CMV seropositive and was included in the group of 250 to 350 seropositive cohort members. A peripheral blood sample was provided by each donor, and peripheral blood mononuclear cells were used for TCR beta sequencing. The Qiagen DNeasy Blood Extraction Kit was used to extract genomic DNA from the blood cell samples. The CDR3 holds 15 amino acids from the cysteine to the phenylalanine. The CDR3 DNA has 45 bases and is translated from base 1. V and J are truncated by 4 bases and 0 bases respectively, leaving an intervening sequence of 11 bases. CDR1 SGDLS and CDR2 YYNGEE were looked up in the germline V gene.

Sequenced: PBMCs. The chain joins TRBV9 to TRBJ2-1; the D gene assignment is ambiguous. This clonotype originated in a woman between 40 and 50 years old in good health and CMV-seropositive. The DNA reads TGTGCCAGCAGCCCCCGTCTGAGCTCCTACAATGAGCAGTTCTTC. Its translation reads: CASSPRLSSYNEQFF.